The next 27 T cell receptor beta chains were all read from a single sample in a study of beta chain features in type 1 diabetes. Expressed TCRB transcripts were sequenced after all isolated RNA was converted to cDNA. Data came from immunoSEQ multiplex PCR; TCRdb stores just in-frame clones and leaves some out. The table lists 110,000 to 150,000 clones, about 10% of them singletons, with roughly 0.69% in the top ten. The sample taken for sequencing was central memory CD4+ T cells from blood. These receptors were taken from a man between 18 and 29 years old in good health.

This clone was seen only a few times. The CDR3 DNA reads as TGTGCCAGCAGAAACGGGGGGGCCAGGTCCGGGGAGCTGTTTTTT. Its protein is CASRNGGARSGELFF. The V gene is TRBV7-6, the J gene TRBJ2-2; 8 bases are a match to TRBD2. V lost 6 bases to trimming and J lost 6 bases; unmatched junction nucleotides: 9. The germline V gene has CDR1 SGHVS and CDR2 FNYEAQ. There are 15 residues in the CDR3.

The genes are TRBV7-2 and TRBJ1-2; the match to TRBD1 covers 7 bases. Looked up from germline, CDR1 is SGHTA and CDR2 is FQGNSA. CDR3 size: 12 residues. V lost 5 bases, J lost 5 bases, and 2 bases stayed unmatched. The CDR3 bases are TGTGCCAGCAGCCCAGGGGGTTATGGCTACACCTTC. It specifies CASSPGGYGYTF.

The DNA for the CDR3 is TGTGCCAGCAGCACACGGACAGGGTGGGGCTATGGCTACACCTTC. Its protein product is CASSTRTGWGYGYTF. The chain joins TRBV7-2 to TRBJ1-2, with TRBD1 identical over 8 bases. Losses at the gene ends were 5 bases for V and 4 bases for J; bases not matched to a gene: 9. The CDR3 is 15 residues long. CDR1 SGHTA and CDR2 FQGNSA come from the germline V gene.

The chain has TRBV6-1 and TRBJ2-3, with 12 nucleotides matching TRBD2. The V segment lost 6 bases and the J segment 1 base; nucleotides outside the gene matches: 2. CDR1 is MNHNS, CDR2 SASEGT, per germline. The CDR3 covers 15 residues. Written as DNA, the CDR3 is TGTGCCAGCAGGAGACTAGCGGGGGGCACAGATACGCAGTATTTT. This gives the protein CASRRLAGGTDTQYF.

The rearrangement uses TRBV28 and TRBJ1-2; 9 nucleotides align to TRBD1. Germline CDR1 is MDHEN and CDR2 is SYDVKM. The CDR3 is 13 residues long. Losses at the gene ends were 6 bases for V and 6 bases for J; bases not matched to a gene: 5. The CDR3 DNA follows: TGTGCCAGCAGCTCCGGGACAGGGAATGGCTACACCTTC. Translation: CASSSGTGNGYTF.

This clone occurred a few times. This sequence joins TRBV4-2 and TRBJ2-5; D ambiguous. The germline gives CDR1 LGHNA, CDR2 YNFKEQ. V dropped 1 base and J dropped 2 bases, with 11 bases sitting between them. The CDR3 contains 15 residues. This CDR3 is CASSQGMAVQETQYF. In nucleotides, the CDR3 is TGTGCCAGCAGCCAAGGTATGGCGGTACAAGAGACCCAGTACTTC.

The genes are TRBV4-3 and TRBJ1-4; D unclear. CDR3 length: 15 amino acids. Germline CDR1 reads LGHNA; CDR2 reads YSLEER. The V gene lost 0 bases and the J gene lost 1 base, with 6 bases spanning the gap. The CDR3 sequence is CASSQDPITNEKLFF. Written as DNA, the CDR3 is TGCGCCAGCAGCCAAGATCCCATAACTAATGAAAAACTGTTTTTT.

This clone was detected a few times. This chain joins TRBV29-1 and TRBJ2-7, with a weak D call TRBD1 (5 bases). Germline V lookup: CDR1 SQVTM, CDR2 ANQGSEA. The CDR3 length is 12 residues. Trimming removed 7 bases at V and 5 bases at J, with 15 bases between. The CDR3 reads CSADSTSNEQYF. The CDR3 nucleotides read TGCAGCGCAGACAGCACAAGTAACGAGCAGTACTTC.

The sample holds a few counts of this clone. The sample has other DNA sequences that encode this CDR3 too. This sequence joins TRBV5-5 and TRBJ2-7; 12 bases match TRBD1. With 1 base clipped from V and 7 bases from J, the junction kept 6 bases outside the gene matches. The CDR3 extends over 15 amino acids. Germline lookup yields CDR1 SGHKS and CDR2 YYEKEE (reference sequence). CDR3 coding DNA: TGTGCCAGCAGCTTGTTGGGACAGGGGGCTTATGAGCAGTACTTC. It specifies CASSLLGQGAYEQYF.

The chain links TRBV28 to TRBJ1-2, with 11 bases fitting TRBD1. Germline CDR1 reads MDHEN; CDR2 reads SYDVKM. The CDR3 contains 14 residues. The V segment lost 6 bases and the J segment 6 bases; nucleotides outside the gene matches: 6. CDR3 sequence reads: CASRAGDRGDGYTF. In DNA form, the CDR3 reads TGTGCCAGCAGGGCCGGGGACAGGGGGGATGGCTACACCTTC.

This clone was seen a few times. The CDR3 sequence: CASSSGQRNYGYTF. The CDR3 bases are TGTGCCAGCAGCTCGGGACAGAGAAACTATGGCTACACCTTC. The rearrangement joins TRBV7-2 to TRBJ1-2, with 7 positions matching TRBD1. CDR1 is SGHTA, CDR2 FQGNSA, per germline. Trimming cost V 4 bases and J 2 bases; bases outside gene matches: 4. The CDR3 is made up of 14 amino acids.

This clone was seen a handful of times. In DNA form, the CDR3 reads TGTGCCAGCAGCTTATCAGGGGTGCTCTCCTACGAGCAGTACTTC. Amino acids: CASSLSGVLSYEQYF. The chain recombines TRBV11-1 with TRBJ2-7, with a tentative D call TRBD1 (6 bases). This CDR3 contains 15 residues. In germline, CDR1 is SGHAT, CDR2 FQDESV (reference sequence). Between the trimmed V and J ends, which lost 2 bases and 0 bases, there was a span of 11 bases.

The rearrangement joins TRBV18 to TRBJ1-5; TRBD1 matches 8 bases. Trimming removed 2 bases from V and 1 base from J; junction bases left unmatched: 4. The CDR3 is 16 amino acids. CDR1 and CDR2 from the germline V gene are KGHSH and LQKENI. CDR3 sequence (DNA): TGTGCCAGCTCACCAGGACAGGGAGGGAGCAATCAGCCCCAGCATTTT. Its protein is CASSPGQGGSNQPQHF.

The chain recombines TRBV18 with TRBJ1-6; D gene unclear. Trimming removed 2 bases from V and 8 bases from J, with 7 bases in between. This CDR3 comprises 13 residues. The germline CDR1 and CDR2 sequences are KGHSH and LQKENI. The DNA of the CDR3 is TGTGCCAGCTCACCAGGGAGCCATTCACCCCTCCACTTT. This codes for CASSPGSHSPLHF.

This clone was counted only a few times. The chain is built from TRBV2 and TRBJ1-4, with D uncertain. V gave up 10 bases and J gave up 7 bases, with 10 bases separating them. Germline V gives CDR1 SNHLY, CDR2 FYNNEI. This CDR3 spans 11 amino acids. The CDR3: CATAVGEKLFF. The DNA of the CDR3 is TGTGCCACCGCGGTCGGTGAAAAACTGTTTTTT.

This clone was found a few times. The V and J genes are TRBV19 and TRBJ1-5, with D tentatively TRBD1 (6 bases). Germline assignment: CDR1 LNHDA and CDR2 SQIVND (reference sequence). V lost 2 bases and J 6 bases, leaving 14 bases between the germline ends. The CDR3 extends over 15 amino acids. The chain's CDR3 is CASSITPGESQPQHF. CDR3 coding DNA: TGTGCCAGTAGTATAACACCAGGGGAAAGTCAGCCCCAGCATTTT. Full variable domain (outside the CDR3, taken from reference TRBV19 and TRBJ1-5): DGGITQSPKYLFRKEGQNVTLSCEQNLNHDAMYWYRQDPGQGLRLIYYSQIVNDFQKGDIAEGYSVSREKKESFPLTVTSAQKNPTAFYLCASSITPGESQPQHFGDGTRLSIL.

The J gene is TRBJ2-7, the V gene TRBV5-8, with 8 bases lining up with TRBD1. V lost 3 bases and J lost 7; bases outside the gene matches: 9. This CDR3 contains 14 residues. CDR1 SGHTS and CDR2 YDEGEE come from the germline V gene. In DNA form, the CDR3 reads TGTGCCAGCAGCTCCCGTCAGGGGGCGCGGGAGCAGTACTTC. Translated: CASSSRQGAREQYF.

This clone was seen a few times. V and J are TRBV18 and TRBJ2-5; perhaps TRBD1 as D (5 bases). Trimming took off 0 bases at V and 5 bases at J, with 10 bases between the two ends. The CDR3 contains 14 residues. CDR1 and CDR2 from the germline V gene are KGHSH and LQKENI. The CDR3 reads CASSPPGVRETQYF. The CDR3, as DNA: TGTGCCAGCTCACCACCAGGGGTACGGGAGACCCAGTACTTC.

The rearrangement links TRBV5-1 to TRBJ1-2; D uncertain. Trimming stripped 2 bases from V and 3 bases from J, with 14 bases between. Germline assignment: CDR1 SGHRS and CDR2 YFSETQ. The CDR3 runs 15 residues. The CDR3 DNA sequence: TGCGCCAGCAGCTTTGTGTCCGGGGAGGACTATGGCTACACCTTC. It specifies CASSFVSGEDYGYTF.

This clone was detected a few times. The chain uses TRBV5-6 and TRBJ1-3; D might be TRBD1 (6 bases). Germline CDR1 reads SGHDT; CDR2 reads YYEEEE. Trimming removed 4 bases from V and 2 bases from J, with 10 bases in between. This CDR3 has 14 residues. CDR3 loop: CASSRWDTGNTIYF. The CDR3, as DNA: TGTGCCAGCAGCCGTTGGGACACTGGAAACACCATATATTTT.

The chain recombines TRBV6-5 with TRBJ2-1; D is possibly TRBD1 (6 bases). CDR3 size: 14 residues. Deletions cut 8 bases from V and 1 base from J, with 12 bases between. The germline CDR1 and CDR2 sequences are MNHEY and SVGAGI. The CDR3: CASGGSSSYNEQFF. The CDR3 coding sequence is TGTGCCAGCGGGGGCTCCAGTTCCTACAATGAGCAGTTCTTC.

The chain is built from TRBV5-4 and TRBJ2-1; 15 bases fit TRBD2. The CDR3 spans 14 residues. Germline CDR1 SGHNT, CDR2 YYREEE (reference sequence). With 3 bases clipped from V and 10 bases from J, the junction kept 2 bases outside the gene matches. CDR3: CASSWTSGGAEQFF. Here the CDR3 DNA reads TGTGCCAGCAGCTGGACTAGCGGGGGGGCCGAGCAGTTCTTC.

The table lists this clone with many counts. V and J are TRBV29-1 and TRBJ2-7, with D possibly matching TRBD1 (6 bases). The CDR3 has 13 residues. The ends were cut back, 5 bases at V and 3 bases at J, with 14 bases in the middle. Germline V CDR1 and CDR2: SQVTM, ANQGSEA. The CDR3 spells CSVLDRSVYEQYF. CDR3 DNA sequence: TGCAGCGTTCTCGACAGGTCGGTCTACGAGCAGTACTTC.

This sequence joins TRBV4-3 and TRBJ1-1; a weak D match, TRBD1 (5 bases). The CDR3 is 14 residues long. Looked up from germline, CDR1 is LGHNA and CDR2 is YSLEER. Trimming stripped 1 base from V and 6 bases from J, with 12 bases between. Written as DNA, the CDR3 is TGCGCCAGCAGCCAAGGGACGGGGGTTTCTGAAGCTTTCTTT. Its translation: CASSQGTGVSEAFF.

This clone came up a few times. The chain uses TRBV30 and TRBJ2-5, with 9 bases fitting TRBD2. Germline CDR1 reads GTSNPN; CDR2 reads SVGIG (reference sequence). The V segment lost 3 bases and the J segment 4 bases; nucleotides outside the gene matches: 3. CDR3 length: 13 residues. CDR3 amino acids: CAWSATSGETQYF. For the CDR3, the DNA is TGTGCCTGGAGCGCGACTAGCGGAGAGACCCAGTACTTC. Filled out from reference TRBV30 and TRBJ2-5, the complete variable domain reads SQTIHQWPATLVQPVGSPLSLECTVEGTSNPNLYWYRQAAGRGLQLLFYSVGIGQISSEVPQNLSASRPQDRQFILSSKKLLLSDSGFYLCAWSATSGETQYFGPGTRLLVL.

This clone was seen repeatedly, ten times or more. The chain employs TRBV29-1 and TRBJ2-1; no clear D gene. V was pared by 7 bases and J by 1 base, with 14 bases between. CDR3 length: 14 amino acids. Germline values: CDR1 SQVTM, CDR2 ANQGSEA. The CDR3 sequence is CSGQTVQSYNEQFF. The DNA for the CDR3 is TGCAGCGGCCAGACTGTTCAGTCCTACAATGAGCAGTTCTTC.

Only a few counts were recorded for this clone. This chain joins TRBV4-1 and TRBJ2-7; 8 bases align to TRBD2. The CDR3 covers 15 residues. V shed 2 bases, J shed 3 bases, and the junction held 6 bases outside the gene matches. CDR1 is MGHRA, CDR2 YSYEKL, per germline. The CDR3 region is CASSQPGLESYEQYF. CDR3 in DNA: TGCGCCAGCAGCCAACCGGGACTAGAAAGCTACGAGCAGTACTTC.